The 5 T cell receptor beta chains below come from one sample, sequenced in a study of cytomegalovirus exposure and HLA in healthy donors. The method was immunoSEQ multiplex PCR; TCRdb's version includes in-frame clones alone and lacks a portion of them. The table records some 330,000 clones, 86% of them present only once. Sequencing used PBMCs. The receptors stem from a woman between 18 and 29 years old in good health and CMV-seronegative.

The chain joins TRBV5-1 to TRBJ2-5, with TRBD2 matching 11 bases. V lost 0 bases, J lost 5 bases, and 9 bases stayed unmatched. The germline CDR1 and CDR2 sequences are SGHRS and YFSETQ. This CDR3 spans 17 amino acids. CDR3 coding DNA: TGCGCCAGCAGCTTGGCCGCGGTAGCGGGAGGGATGGAGACCCAGTACTTC. The encoded protein is CASSLAAVAGGMETQYF.

Comments on this clone: Different DNA sequences within this sample yield the same CDR3. The genes are TRBV2 and TRBJ2-3; 7 bases fit TRBD1. Germline V gene sequence: CDR1 SNHLY, CDR2 FYNNEI. The CDR3 extends over 14 amino acids. V gave up 4 bases and J gave up 3 bases; unmatched junction bases: 4. CDR3 residues: CASSGQGWTDTQYF. In nucleotides, the CDR3 is TGTGCCAGCAGTGGACAGGGCTGGACAGATACGCAGTATTTT.

Here the CDR3 reads CASSSDRDIPYEQYF. The CDR3 nucleotides read TGTGCCAGCAGCTCGGACAGGGACATACCCTACGAGCAGTACTTC. This sequence joins TRBV6-5 and TRBJ2-7; 8 nucleotides line up with TRBD1. The germline V gene encodes CDR1 MNHEY and CDR2 SVGAGI. The CDR3 totals 15 residues. V lost 6 bases and J lost 2; bases outside the gene matches: 9.

This chain uses TRBV4-3 with TRBJ2-3, with a weak D call TRBD2 (5 bases). This CDR3 is built from 16 residues. V lost 0 bases and J 4 bases, leaving 14 bases between the germline ends. From germline, CDR1 is LGHNA and CDR2 YSLEER. DNA for the CDR3: TGCGCCAGCAGCCAAGAAGTCAGGACTCCGCCAGATACGCAGTATTTT. Protein: CASSQEVRTPPDTQYF.

The J gene is TRBJ2-7, the V gene TRBV30, with TRBD2 matching 14 bases. V was clipped by 1 base and J by 6 bases; unmatched bases: 14. This CDR3 spans 18 amino acids. The V gene's germline CDR1 is GTSNPN and CDR2 SVGIG (reference sequence). This CDR3 reads CAWSGKTSGRAYICEQYF. In DNA form, the CDR3 reads TGTGCCTGGAGTGGGAAGACTAGCGGGAGGGCCTATATCTGCGAGCAGTACTTC.